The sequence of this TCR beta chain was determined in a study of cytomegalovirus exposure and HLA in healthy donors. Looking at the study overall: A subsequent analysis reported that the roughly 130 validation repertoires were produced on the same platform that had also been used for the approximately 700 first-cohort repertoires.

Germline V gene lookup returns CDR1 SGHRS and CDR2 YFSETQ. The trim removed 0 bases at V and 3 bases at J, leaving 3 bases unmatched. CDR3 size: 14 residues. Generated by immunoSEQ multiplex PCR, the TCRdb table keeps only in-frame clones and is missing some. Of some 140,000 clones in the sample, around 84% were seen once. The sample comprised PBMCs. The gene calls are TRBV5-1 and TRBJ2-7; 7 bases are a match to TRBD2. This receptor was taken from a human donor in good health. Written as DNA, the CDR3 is TGCGCCAGCAGCTTGGGGGGAGGGGACTACGAGCAGTACTTC. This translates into CASSLGGGDYEQYF. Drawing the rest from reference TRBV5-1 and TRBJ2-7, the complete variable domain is KAGVTQTPRYLIKTRGQQVTLSCSPISGHRSVSWYQQTPGQGLQFLFEYFSETQRNKGNFPGRFSGRQFSNSRSEMNVSTLELGDSALYLCASSLGGGDYEQYFGPGTRLTVT.